A selection of T cell receptor beta chains follows, all from one sample in a study of CD4 T cells in relation to SARS-CoV-2 and coronaviruses. The method was immunoSEQ multiplex PCR; TCRdb's version includes in-frame clones alone and lacks a portion of them. The sample has about 56,000 clones, 92% seen once; the top ten hold roughly 0.39%. Sequenced material: naive CD4+ T cells from PBMCs. All receptors derive from an adult with COVID-19. The CDR3 runs from the conserved cysteine through the conserved F or W. Each record gives: D gene, V gene, clone size, J gene, CDR3 protein, CDR3 DNA. A D gene is named only where the DNA matches it firmly. Size tells how often a clone was seen (once, few, many) or the class of an expanded clone, and some rows leave it out.

d_call: NA; v_call: TRBV9; clone_size: once; j_call: TRBJ2-3; cdr3_aa: CASSPQSTDTQYF; cdr3_nt: TGTGCCAGCAGCCCCCAGAGCACAGATACGCAGTATTTT
d_call: NA; v_call: TRBV7-2; clone_size: NA; j_call: TRBJ2-1; cdr3_aa: CASSLVYGDEQFF; cdr3_nt: TGTGCCAGCAGCTTAGTTTACGGGGATGAGCAGTTCTTC
d_call: NA; v_call: TRBV14; clone_size: NA; j_call: TRBJ1-1; cdr3_aa: CASSRRGEAFF; cdr3_nt: TGTGCCAGCAGCCGGCGGGGTGAAGCTTTCTTT
d_call: NA; v_call: TRBV20-1; clone_size: NA; j_call: TRBJ1-2; cdr3_aa: CSASLGGTF; cdr3_nt: TGCAGTGCTAGCCTAGGAGGGACCTTC
d_call: NA; v_call: TRBV7-2; clone_size: NA; j_call: TRBJ2-3; cdr3_aa: CASSLAFGGRGPDTQYF; cdr3_nt: TGTGCCAGCAGCTTAGCATTCGGTGGGAGGGGGCCAGATACGCAGTATTTT
d_call: NA; v_call: TRBV29-1; clone_size: NA; j_call: TRBJ2-7; cdr3_aa: CSVRRPGNEQYF; cdr3_nt: TGCAGCGTCCGGAGACCGGGGAACGAGCAGTACTTC
d_call: TRBD1; v_call: TRBV18; clone_size: NA; j_call: TRBJ1-6; cdr3_aa: CASSRDSLSPLHF; cdr3_nt: TGTGCCAGCTCCAGGGACAGTCTTTCACCCCTCCACTTT
d_call: TRBD1; v_call: TRBV5-4; clone_size: NA; j_call: TRBJ2-4; cdr3_aa: CASSAGQGLAKNIQYF; cdr3_nt: TGTGCCAGCAGCGCCGGACAGGGGTTAGCCAAAAACATTCAGTACTTC
d_call: TRBD2; v_call: TRBV7-3; clone_size: NA; j_call: TRBJ2-2; cdr3_aa: CASSLGLAGTGELFF; cdr3_nt: TGTGCCAGCAGCCTGGGACTAGCCGGTACCGGGGAGCTGTTTTTT
d_call: NA; v_call: TRBV11-2; clone_size: NA; j_call: TRBJ1-3; cdr3_aa: CASSFDRSSGNTIYF; cdr3_nt: TGTGCCAGCAGCTTTGACAGGAGCTCTGGAAACACCATATATTTT
d_call: TRBD1; v_call: TRBV7-3; clone_size: NA; j_call: TRBJ2-2; cdr3_aa: CASSQLRIHRGSTGELFF; cdr3_nt: TGTGCCAGCAGCCAACTGAGAATACACAGGGGGTCCACCGGGGAGCTGTTTTTT
d_call: NA; v_call: TRBV29-1; clone_size: few; j_call: TRBJ1-1; cdr3_aa: CSVETAAMNTEAFF; cdr3_nt: TGCAGCGTTGAGACGGCGGCCATGAACACTGAAGCTTTCTTT
d_call: TRBD1; v_call: TRBV9; clone_size: NA; j_call: TRBJ2-1; cdr3_aa: CASSRWDRGSNEQFF; cdr3_nt: TGTGCCAGCAGCCGATGGGACAGGGGGTCCAATGAGCAGTTCTTC
d_call: TRBD1; v_call: TRBV5-6; clone_size: NA; j_call: TRBJ1-6; cdr3_aa: CASSADRVYNSPLHF; cdr3_nt: TGTGCCAGCAGCGCCGACAGGGTGTATAATTCACCCCTCCACTTT
d_call: TRBD2; v_call: TRBV30; clone_size: NA; j_call: TRBJ2-1; cdr3_aa: CAWSRGLADMEQFF; cdr3_nt: TGTGCCTGGAGTAGGGGACTAGCGGACATGGAGCAGTTCTTC
d_call: NA; v_call: TRBV28; clone_size: NA; j_call: TRBJ1-1; cdr3_aa: CASSLLHTEAFF; cdr3_nt: TGTGCCAGCAGTTTATTGCACACTGAAGCTTTCTTT
d_call: NA; v_call: TRBV18; clone_size: NA; j_call: TRBJ2-6; cdr3_aa: CASSPLSTGANVLTF; cdr3_nt: TGTGCCAGCTCACCACTTAGTACTGGGGCCAACGTCCTGACTTTC
d_call: NA; v_call: TRBV5-1; clone_size: NA; j_call: TRBJ2-2; cdr3_aa: CASGLEGSTGELFF; cdr3_nt: TGCGCCAGCGGCTTGGAGGGAAGCACCGGGGAGCTGTTTTTT
d_call: NA; v_call: TRBV5-1; clone_size: NA; j_call: TRBJ1-2; cdr3_aa: CASSVSSPSQGPWGYTF; cdr3_nt: TGCGCCAGCAGCGTATCGTCCCCCAGTCAGGGCCCCTGGGGCTACACCTTC
d_call: TRBD2; v_call: TRBV20-1; clone_size: NA; j_call: TRBJ2-1; cdr3_aa: CSASLASGNYNEQFF; cdr3_nt: TGCAGTGCTAGTCTGGCTAGCGGGAACTACAATGAGCAGTTCTTC
d_call: NA; v_call: TRBV10-3; clone_size: NA; j_call: TRBJ1-2; cdr3_aa: CAISAALNYGYTF; cdr3_nt: TGTGCCATCAGTGCGGCTCTTAACTATGGCTACACCTTC
d_call: NA; v_call: TRBV10-3; clone_size: NA; j_call: TRBJ2-2; cdr3_aa: CAISESKGAGRAGAPNTGELFF; cdr3_nt: TGTGCCATCAGTGAGTCCAAAGGGGCAGGCCGAGCTGGCGCGCCGAACACCGGGGAGCTGTTTTTT
d_call: NA; v_call: TRBV24-1; clone_size: NA; j_call: TRBJ2-7; cdr3_aa: CATSDLGSPHEQYF; cdr3_nt: TGTGCCACCAGTGATTTGGGCAGTCCCCACGAGCAGTACTTC
d_call: NA; v_call: TRBV28; clone_size: NA; j_call: TRBJ2-6; cdr3_aa: CATIAGQAGANVLTF; cdr3_nt: TGTGCCACCATCGCGGGGCAAGCTGGGGCCAACGTCCTGACTTTC
d_call: TRBD2; v_call: TRBV14; clone_size: NA; j_call: TRBJ2-3; cdr3_aa: CASTSSAIAGGTDTQYF; cdr3_nt: TGTGCCAGCACCTCGTCGGCTATAGCGGGAGGGACAGATACGCAGTATTTT
d_call: TRBD1; v_call: TRBV11-2; clone_size: NA; j_call: TRBJ1-1; cdr3_aa: CASSAGTGDTEAFF; cdr3_nt: TGTGCCAGCAGCGCCGGGACAGGGGACACTGAAGCTTTCTTT
d_call: NA; v_call: TRBV2; clone_size: NA; j_call: TRBJ2-7; cdr3_aa: CASRLDGSDEQYF; cdr3_nt: TGTGCCAGCCGGCTAGACGGTTCCGACGAGCAGTACTTC
d_call: TRBD1; v_call: TRBV28; clone_size: NA; j_call: TRBJ2-7; cdr3_aa: CASSSQAQTGRYYEQYF; cdr3_nt: TGTGCCAGCAGTTCCCAAGCCCAGACAGGGAGATACTACGAGCAGTACTTC
d_call: TRBD1; v_call: TRBV7-3; clone_size: NA; j_call: TRBJ2-3; cdr3_aa: CASSLGGGQGRNTQYF; cdr3_nt: TGTGCCAGCAGCTTAGGGGGAGGACAGGGTAGGAATACGCAGTATTTT
d_call: TRBD2; v_call: TRBV5-1; clone_size: NA; j_call: TRBJ2-7; cdr3_aa: CASSIRPGLGVSYEQYF; cdr3_nt: TGCGCCAGCAGCATCCGTCCGGGACTAGGCGTCTCCTACGAGCAGTACTTC
d_call: NA; v_call: TRBV7-6; clone_size: once; j_call: TRBJ2-2; cdr3_aa: CASSYARLEHGELFF; cdr3_nt: TGTGCCAGCAGCTACGCGCGCCTCGAGCACGGGGAGCTGTTTTTT
d_call: TRBD1; v_call: TRBV27; clone_size: NA; j_call: TRBJ2-7; cdr3_aa: CASRRQGGEQYF; cdr3_nt: TGTGCCAGCAGGAGACAGGGGGGCGAGCAGTACTTC
d_call: TRBD1; v_call: TRBV28; clone_size: NA; j_call: TRBJ2-5; cdr3_aa: CATSGQGRMETQYF; cdr3_nt: TGTGCCACCTCGGGACAGGGGCGAATGGAGACCCAGTACTTC
d_call: NA; v_call: TRBV28; clone_size: NA; j_call: TRBJ2-7; cdr3_aa: CASGRTFLSEQYF; cdr3_nt: TGTGCCAGCGGCCGGACTTTTCTGTCCGAGCAGTACTTC
d_call: TRBD2; v_call: TRBV9; clone_size: once; j_call: TRBJ2-2; cdr3_aa: CASSVELAGNTGELFF; cdr3_nt: TGTGCCAGCAGCGTAGAATTAGCGGGAAACACCGGGGAGCTGTTTTTT
d_call: TRBD1; v_call: TRBV9; clone_size: NA; j_call: TRBJ2-7; cdr3_aa: CASSVATGARYEQYF; cdr3_nt: TGTGCCAGCAGCGTAGCCACAGGGGCGAGATACGAGCAGTACTTC
d_call: TRBD1; v_call: TRBV19; clone_size: NA; j_call: TRBJ2-5; cdr3_aa: CASSILGTGVGETQYF; cdr3_nt: TGTGCCAGTAGTATTTTAGGGACAGGGGTTGGAGAGACCCAGTACTTC
d_call: NA; v_call: TRBV19; clone_size: NA; j_call: TRBJ2-5; cdr3_aa: CASSPGTVERETQYF; cdr3_nt: TGTGCCAGTAGTCCTGGGACGGTAGAGCGGGAGACCCAGTACTTC
d_call: NA; v_call: TRBV10-2; clone_size: once; j_call: TRBJ2-2; cdr3_aa: CASSDRGGTGELFF; cdr3_nt: TGCGCCAGCAGTGATAGGGGGGGTACCGGGGAGCTGTTTTTT
d_call: NA; v_call: TRBV19; clone_size: NA; j_call: TRBJ2-7; cdr3_aa: CASSNAGSSEQYF; cdr3_nt: TGTGCCAGTAGTAACGCCGGGTCCTCCGAGCAGTACTTC
d_call: NA; v_call: TRBV9; clone_size: NA; j_call: TRBJ2-3; cdr3_aa: CASGRLEEQYF; cdr3_nt: TGTGCCAGCGGGCGACTGGAGGAGCAGTATTTT
d_call: NA; v_call: TRBV7-9; clone_size: NA; j_call: TRBJ1-2; cdr3_aa: CASSQTDIRRGYTF; cdr3_nt: TGTGCCAGCAGCCAAACCGACATACGCCGTGGCTACACCTTC
d_call: NA; v_call: TRBV3-1/TRBV3-2; clone_size: once; j_call: TRBJ2-1; cdr3_aa: CASRKTGSSYNEQFF; cdr3_nt: TGTGCCAGCAGAAAAACAGGTTCGTCCTACAATGAGCAGTTCTTC
d_call: TRBD2; v_call: TRBV9; clone_size: NA; j_call: TRBJ2-7; cdr3_aa: CASSPLAGLSYEQYF; cdr3_nt: TGTGCCAGCAGCCCTCTAGCGGGCCTCTCCTACGAGCAGTACTTC
d_call: TRBD1; v_call: TRBV6-2/TRBV6-3; clone_size: NA; j_call: TRBJ2-7; cdr3_aa: CASSYNILRRDRETYEQYF; cdr3_nt: TGTGCCAGCAGTTACAATATACTTCGCCGGGACAGGGAAACCTACGAGCAGTACTTC
d_call: NA; v_call: TRBV7-2; clone_size: NA; j_call: TRBJ2-7; cdr3_aa: CASSLTRRYEQYF; cdr3_nt: TGTGCCAGCAGCTTAACGCGGCGGTACGAGCAGTACTTC
d_call: TRBD2; v_call: TRBV5-1; clone_size: NA; j_call: TRBJ2-5; cdr3_aa: CASSPGTSGSWETQYF; cdr3_nt: TGCGCCAGCAGCCCGGGGACTAGCGGGAGTTGGGAGACCCAGTACTTC
d_call: NA; v_call: TRBV10-3; clone_size: NA; j_call: TRBJ2-7; cdr3_aa: CAMSGDSYEQYF; cdr3_nt: TGTGCCATGAGTGGAGACAGCTACGAGCAGTACTTC